This passage covers 31 T cell receptor beta chains from one sample sequenced in a study of T cells in tuberculosis. Sequenced by immunoSEQ multiplex PCR; TCRdb stores in-frame clones only, minus some. The data contain approximately 30,000 clones, just under 95% of them singletons. The specimen sequenced was PBMCs. These receptors all stem from a donor between 10 and 35 years old with latent tuberculosis or without tuberculosis infection. Some clones in this sample may be carry-over from other donors' samples.

The chain carries TRBV6-7 and TRBJ1-2; 7 nucleotides align to TRBD1. TRBV6-7 is flagged as an ORF with uncertain function. The CDR3 is made up of 15 amino acids. J gave up 8 bases and V 5 bases, and 14 bases lay outside the gene matches. The CDR3 sequence is CASSRSLDRDGGYTF. The CDR3, as DNA: TGTGCCAGCAGTCGAAGCCTAGACAGGGATGGCGGCTACACCTTC.

The chain links TRBV5-4 to TRBJ2-1; 8 bases are shared with TRBD1. The V gene's germline CDR1 is SGHNT and CDR2 YYREEE (reference sequence). Trimming took 2 bases from V and 3 from J; bases not matched to a gene: 4. The CDR3 is made up of 15 amino acids. CDR3 nucleotide sequence: TGTGCCAGCAGCTTACCAGGGGGCGGCTACAATGAGCAGTTCTTC. Protein: CASSLPGGGYNEQFF.

The chain couples TRBV6-6 to TRBJ1-2; D remains unclear. The CDR3 totals 13 residues. Trimming cost V 6 bases and J 2 bases, with 10 bases left between them. Germline CDR1 and CDR2: MNHNY and SVGAGI (reference sequence). The CDR3 nucleotides read TGTGCCAGCAGCCCAAAGGAGAACTATGGCTACACCTTC. Protein: CASSPKENYGYTF.

The V and J genes are TRBV28 and TRBJ2-2, with 14 bases identical to TRBD2. This CDR3 is 17 amino acids long. J gave up 3 bases and V 6 bases, and 6 bases lay outside the gene matches. Germline CDR1 is MDHEN and CDR2 is SYDVKM. CDR3 residues: CASRGLAGEEDTGELFF. DNA of the CDR3: TGTGCCAGCAGGGGACTAGCGGGAGAGGAGGACACCGGGGAGCTGTTTTTT.

V usage is TRBV6-4 and J usage is TRBJ2-1; 7 nucleotides agree with TRBD2. The trim removed 2 bases at V and 8 bases at J, leaving 6 bases unmatched. Germline V lookup: CDR1 MRHNA, CDR2 SNTAGT. The CDR3 runs to 14 residues. CDR3 residues: CASSDGGEIDEQFF. In DNA form, the CDR3 reads TGTGCCAGCAGTGACGGGGGGGAAATCGATGAGCAGTTCTTC.

V gene TRBV7-9 combines with J gene TRBJ2-2, with D possibly being TRBD1 (6 bases). Germline CDR1 reads SEHNR; CDR2 reads FQNEAQ (reference sequence). V was clipped by 5 bases and J by 4 bases, with 11 bases between them. This CDR3 region has 14 residues. The CDR3 reads CASSGRGGTGELFF. The DNA for the CDR3 is TGTGCCAGCAGCGGGAGAGGGGGCACCGGGGAGCTGTTTTTT.

The rearrangement links TRBV27 to TRBJ1-1, with 8 bases aligning to TRBD1. CDR1 and CDR2 from the germline V gene are MNHEY and SMNVEV (reference sequence). The CDR3 covers 15 residues. Trimming cost V 0 bases and J 5 bases; bases outside gene matches: 5. The CDR3 is CASSLSTGVWTEAFF. The CDR3 DNA sequence: TGTGCCAGCAGTTTATCGACAGGGGTGTGGACTGAAGCTTTCTTT.

A few counts support this clone. This chain connects TRBV5-1 to TRBJ2-1, with D perhaps matching TRBD2 (6 bases). CDR1 SGHRS and CDR2 YFSETQ come from the germline V gene. The CDR3 runs to 17 residues. Trimming cost V 0 bases and J 0 bases, with 13 bases left between them. CDR3 region: CASSLARDSYSYNEQFF. In DNA, the CDR3 is TGCGCCAGCAGCTTGGCCCGGGACTCCTACTCCTACAATGAGCAGTTCTTC. Based on the CDR3 plus reference TRBV5-1 and TRBJ2-1, the full variable domain is KAGVTQTPRYLIKTRGQQVTLSCSPISGHRSVSWYQQTPGQGLQFLFEYFSETQRNKGNFPGRFSGRQFSNSRSEMNVSTLELGDSALYLCASSLARDSYSYNEQFFGPGTRLTVL.

The V and J genes are TRBV5-1 and TRBJ2-3, with D perhaps matching TRBD1 (6 bases). The V gene's germline CDR1 is SGHRS and CDR2 YFSETQ. V was cut by 7 bases and J by 0 bases, with 12 bases left in between. The CDR3 spans 14 residues. The CDR3 spells CASQGQSSTDTQYF. As DNA, the CDR3 is TGCGCCAGCCAAGGACAGTCTAGCACAGATACGCAGTATTTT.

The rearrangement uses TRBV7-9 and TRBJ2-1; TRBD2 aligns across 10 bases. The CDR3 spans 19 residues. The trim removed 6 bases at V and 3 bases at J, leaving 17 bases unmatched. Germline assignment: CDR1 SEHNR and CDR2 FQNEAQ (reference sequence). For the CDR3, the DNA is TGTGCCAGCAGACCCCCCCTAAGGACTAGCGGATCTATCTACAATGAGCAGTTCTTC. It yields the protein CASRPPLRTSGSIYNEQFF. The full variable domain, with the rest looked up from reference TRBV7-9 and TRBJ2-1, is DTGVSQNPRHKITKRGQNVTFRCDPISEHNRLYWYRQTLGQGPEFLTYFQNEAQLEKSRLLSDRFSAERPKGSFSTLEIQRTEQGDSAMYLCASRPPLRTSGSIYNEQFFGPGTRLTVL.

V usage is TRBV27 and J usage is TRBJ2-3; 7 bases line up with TRBD2. The CDR3 runs 16 residues. V dropped 5 bases and J dropped 5; count of bases not matched to a gene: 13. The germline V gene has CDR1 MNHEY and CDR2 SMNVEV (reference sequence). The CDR3 DNA sequence: TGTGCCAGCAGTGGGATCCTAGGGAGGGGCGGAGATACGCAGTATTTT. This encodes CASSGILGRGGDTQYF.

This clone was observed once. The rearrangement uses TRBV11-2 and TRBJ2-7; 9 bases match TRBD1. The germline V gene has CDR1 SGHAT and CDR2 FQNNGV. V lost 5 bases to trimming and J lost 3 bases; unmatched junction nucleotides: 5. The CDR3 runs 14 residues. The DNA of the CDR3 is TGTGCCAGCAGCGCAACAGGGGGCAACTACGAGCAGTACTTC. Protein product: CASSATGGNYEQYF.

This chain joins TRBV5-1 and TRBJ2-3; D gene unclear. The CDR3 spans 15 residues. The germline gives CDR1 SGHRS, CDR2 YFSETQ. Trimming left V 0 bases short and J 6 bases short, with 14 bases between. CDR3 residues: CASSLATHGPDTQYF. The CDR3 DNA follows: TGCGCCAGCAGCTTGGCAACCCACGGTCCTGATACGCAGTATTTT.

The chain couples TRBV19 to TRBJ1-1; no clear D gene. The CDR3 has 12 amino acids. The germline V and J ends were trimmed by 9 bases and 1 base, with 9 bases remaining between them. In germline, CDR1 is LNHDA, CDR2 SQIVND (reference sequence). In DNA, the CDR3 is TGTGCCAGCCGGGAAGGGAACACTGAAGCTTTCTTT. It yields the protein CASREGNTEAFF. Combining the CDR3 with reference TRBV19 and TRBJ1-1 gives the whole variable domain DGGITQSPKYLFRKEGQNVTLSCEQNLNHDAMYWYRQDPGQGLRLIYYSQIVNDFQKGDIAEGYSVSREKKESFPLTVTSAQKNPTAFYLCASREGNTEAFFGQGTRLTVV.

The chain combines TRBV5-1 with TRBJ1-2; 8 nucleotides match TRBD1. V was pared by 0 bases and J by 3 bases, with 7 bases of the junction left unmatched. CDR1 and CDR2 (germline): SGHRS, YFSETQ. This CDR3 region has 16 residues. This CDR3 reads CASSLVVQGADYGYTF. The CDR3 coding sequence is TGCGCCAGCAGCTTGGTTGTCCAGGGGGCAGACTATGGCTACACCTTC.

The chain combines TRBV9 with TRBJ1-2, with TRBD1 matching over 8 bases. CDR3 length: 17 residues. The germline V gene has CDR1 SGDLS and CDR2 YYNGEE. After removal of 2 bases from V and 10 bases from J, the junction contained 19 bases not matched to a gene. The CDR3 spells CASSVLAGGQPFQSYTF. The CDR3 DNA reads TGTGCCAGCAGCGTGTTGGCAGGGGGCCAACCTTTTCAGTCCTACACCTTC.

This clone was seen a few times. The V gene is TRBV6-1, the J gene TRBJ1-1; D gene uncertain. Germline CDR1 and CDR2: MNHNS and SASEGT. V was pared by 8 bases and J by 4 bases, with 11 bases between. The CDR3 loop spans 12 amino acids. Here the CDR3 reads CASRTELTEAFF. The DNA for the CDR3 is TGTGCCAGCCGTACAGAACTCACTGAAGCTTTCTTT.

The chain uses TRBV25-1 and TRBJ1-5, with TRBD1 matching 7 bases. Germline CDR1 reads MGHDK; CDR2 reads SYGVNS. With V trimmed by 8 bases and J by 3 bases, 4 bases remained unmatched. The CDR3 has 13 residues. In DNA form, the CDR3 reads TGTGCCAGCGGCGGGACAGCCAATCAGCCCCAGCATTTT. Protein product: CASGGTANQPQHF.

This chain links TRBV29-1 with TRBJ1-1; D ambiguous. This CDR3 has 10 amino acids. Per the germline V gene, CDR1 is SQVTM and CDR2 is ANQGSEA. Trimming removed 5 bases at V and 7 bases at J, with 8 bases between. As DNA, the CDR3 is TGCAGCGTTATTGAGGGTGAAGCTTTCTTT. It codes for CSVIEGEAFF.

This clone was seen only a few times. The rearrangement joins TRBV5-1 to TRBJ2-1, with D maybe TRBD2 (5 bases). The germline V gene encodes CDR1 SGHRS and CDR2 YFSETQ. The CDR3 runs to 15 residues. V lost 3 bases and J 2 bases, leaving 12 bases between the germline ends. The CDR3: CASSSTSSPYNEQFF. DNA of the CDR3: TGCGCCAGCAGCTCAACTAGTTCACCCTACAATGAGCAGTTCTTC.

Only one count was recorded for this clone. The chain joins TRBV5-1 to TRBJ2-2; no definite D call. From germline, CDR1 is SGHRS and CDR2 YFSETQ. V lost 4 bases to trimming and J lost 5 bases, with 9 bases between them. The CDR3 is 13 amino acids. The CDR3 nucleotides read TGCGCCAGCAGCCTGCTAGAGACCGGGGAGCTGTTTTTT. It is translated as CASSLLETGELFF.

The table lists this clone with a count of one. CDR3 loop: CASSTDRGRASSGNTIYF. The CDR3 coding sequence is TGTGCCAGCAGCACCGACAGGGGCCGCGCGAGCTCTGGAAACACCATATATTTT. The J gene is TRBJ1-3, the V gene TRBV7-2; TRBD1 matches 8 bases. The CDR3 is 18 amino acids. The V and J ends lost 5 bases and 0 bases, in that order; junction bases with no gene match: 12. Looked up from germline, CDR1 is SGHTA and CDR2 is FQGNSA.

This chain connects TRBV30 to TRBJ1-2; D gene unclear. V lost 3 bases and J lost 6, with 14 bases in between. Germline CDR1 is GTSNPN and CDR2 is SVGIG (reference sequence). This CDR3 has 13 residues. The CDR3 spells CAWRESGSDGYTF. CDR3 in DNA: TGTGCCTGGAGGGAATCAGGCTCGGATGGCTACACCTTC.

The chain joins TRBV5-1 to TRBJ1-3; 8 bases match TRBD1. Germline-derived CDR1 and CDR2 are SGHRS and YFSETQ. V lost 4 bases, J lost 2 bases, and 2 bases stayed unmatched. There are 14 residues in the CDR3. CDR3 region: CASSPDRAGNTIYF. The CDR3 coding sequence is TGCGCCAGCAGCCCGGACAGGGCTGGAAACACCATATATTTT.

The rearrangement links TRBV7-8 to TRBJ2-1; 10 positions agree with TRBD2. After removal of 4 bases from V and 3 bases from J, the junction contained 3 bases not matched to a gene. In germline, CDR1 is SGHVS, CDR2 FQNEAQ. CDR3 length: 15 amino acids. The CDR3 spells CASSSGLAYYNEQFF. CDR3 bases: TGTGCCAGCAGCTCGGGACTAGCGTACTACAATGAGCAGTTCTTC.

V is TRBV27 and J is TRBJ2-1, with D maybe TRBD2 (6 bases). With 5 bases removed from V and 8 bases from J, the gap between germline ends came to 34 bases. Looked up from germline, CDR1 is MNHEY and CDR2 is SMNVEV (reference sequence). The CDR3 covers 20 residues. The CDR3 reads CASSPRFSGKSGPTNDEQFF. Written as DNA, the CDR3 is TGTGCCAGCAGTCCCCGGTTTAGCGGCAAATCCGGGCCTACTAACGATGAGCAGTTCTTC.

The V call is TRBV11-2, the J call TRBJ2-7; TRBD1 matches at 7 bases. This CDR3 has 15 residues. The germline CDR1 and CDR2 sequences are SGHAT and FQNNGV. V was clipped by 5 bases and J by 0 bases; unmatched bases: 7. CDR3 nucleotide sequence: TGTGCCAGCAGCCTTGACAGGGTCCTCTCCTACGAGCAGTACTTC. It encodes CASSLDRVLSYEQYF. The whole variable domain, filled in from reference TRBV11-2 and TRBJ2-7, reads EAGVAQSPRYKIIEKRQSVAFWCNPISGHATLYWYQQILGQGPKLLIQFQNNGVVDDSQLPKDRFSAERLKGVDSTLKIQPAKLEDSAVYLCASSLDRVLSYEQYFGPGTRLTVT.

The chain recombines TRBV23-1 with TRBJ1-4; 9 nucleotides agree with TRBD1. TRBV23-1 is placed among ORFs of uncertain function. V trimming: 4 bases; J trimming: 7 bases; junction bases outside the gene matches: 10. This CDR3 is 16 amino acids long. The CDR3 loop is CASSPDDRGFCEKLFF. The CDR3 DNA reads as TGCGCCAGCAGTCCTGACGACAGGGGGTTTTGTGAAAAACTGTTTTTT.

J is TRBJ1-2 and V is TRBV12-5; 8 bases align to TRBD1. This CDR3 spans 13 amino acids. Germline V gene lookup returns CDR1 LGHNT and CDR2 FRNRAP. The J segment lost 4 bases and the V segment lost 7 bases, leaving 5 bases of the junction unmatched. Here the CDR3 reads CASAKDRAYGYTF. CDR3 sequence (DNA): TGTGCTAGTGCTAAGGACAGGGCCTATGGCTACACCTTC.

This clone appeared once. The chain links TRBV4-1 to TRBJ1-1; D perhaps matches TRBD1 (5 bases). The CDR3 length is 14 residues. Germline lookup yields CDR1 MGHRA and CDR2 YSYEKL. Trimming shortened V by 5 bases and J by 1 base, and 11 bases separated the two germline ends. The CDR3 here is CASSVDIRNTEAFF. For the CDR3, the DNA is TGCGCCAGCAGCGTGGACATTCGGAACACTGAAGCTTTCTTT.

The chain combines TRBV14 with TRBJ2-7; no clear D. V lost 3 bases, J lost 2 bases, and 11 bases lay in between. The CDR3 is 14 residues long. Germline V gene sequence: CDR1 SGHDN, CDR2 FVKESK. Here the CDR3 reads CASSHRNSPYEQYF. CDR3 coding DNA: TGTGCCAGCAGCCATCGAAACAGTCCCTACGAGCAGTACTTC. The full variable domain, rest sourced from reference TRBV14 and TRBJ2-7, is EAGVTQFPSHSVIEKGQTVTLRCDPISGHDNLYWYRRVMGKEIKFLLHFVKESKQDESGMPNNRFLAERTGGTYSTLKVQPAELEDSGVYFCASSHRNSPYEQYFGPGTRLTVT.